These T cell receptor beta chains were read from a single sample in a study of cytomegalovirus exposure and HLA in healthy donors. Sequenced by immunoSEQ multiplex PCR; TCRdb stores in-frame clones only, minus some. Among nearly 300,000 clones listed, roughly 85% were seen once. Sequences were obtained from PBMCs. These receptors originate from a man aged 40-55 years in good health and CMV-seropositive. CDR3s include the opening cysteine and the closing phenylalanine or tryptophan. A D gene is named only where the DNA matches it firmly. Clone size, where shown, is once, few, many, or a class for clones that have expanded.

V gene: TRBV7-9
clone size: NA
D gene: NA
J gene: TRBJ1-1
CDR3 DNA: TGTGCCAGCAGCTTTCTAGGCACTGAAGCTTTCTTT
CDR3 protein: CASSFLGTEAFF

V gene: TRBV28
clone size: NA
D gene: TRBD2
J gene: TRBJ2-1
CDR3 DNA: TGTGCCAGCAGTTATGAGCGGGAGGGCCGGTCCTACAATGAGCAGTTCTTC
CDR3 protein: CASSYEREGRSYNEQFF

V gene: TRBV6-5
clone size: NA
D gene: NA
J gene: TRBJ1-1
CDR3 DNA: TGTGCCAGCAGCCTCGGAAGGGGGAACACTGAAGCTTTCTTT
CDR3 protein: CASSLGRGNTEAFF

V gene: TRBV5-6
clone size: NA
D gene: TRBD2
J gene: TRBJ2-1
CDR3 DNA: TGTGCCAGCAGCTACACCACTAGCGGGAGAAGAGGTGAGCAGTTCTTC
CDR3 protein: CASSYTTSGRRGEQFF

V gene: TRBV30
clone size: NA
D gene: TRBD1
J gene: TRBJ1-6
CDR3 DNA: TGTGCCTGGAGTACCGGGACAGGGGGTTCACCCCTCCACTTT
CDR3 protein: CAWSTGTGGSPLHF

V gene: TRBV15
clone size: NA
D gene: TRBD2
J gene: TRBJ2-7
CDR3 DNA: TGTGCCACCAGCAGAGGGGGGAGACTAGCTGGATACGAGCAGTACTTC
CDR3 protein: CATSRGGRLAGYEQYF

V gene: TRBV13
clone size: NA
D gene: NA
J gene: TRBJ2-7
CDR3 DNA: TGTGCCAGCAGCTTGGAGGGACAGCGCATTTCCTACGAGCAGTACTTC
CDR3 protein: CASSLEGQRISYEQYF

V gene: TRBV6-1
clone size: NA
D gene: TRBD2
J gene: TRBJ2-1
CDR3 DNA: TGTGCCAGCAGTGAGATGCTAGCGGGAAAGCAGTTCTTC
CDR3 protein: CASSEMLAGKQFF

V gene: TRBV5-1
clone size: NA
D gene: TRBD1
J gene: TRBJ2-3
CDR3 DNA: TGCGCCAGCAGCCCCGGACAGGGACCCACAGATACGCAGTATTTT
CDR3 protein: CASSPGQGPTDTQYF

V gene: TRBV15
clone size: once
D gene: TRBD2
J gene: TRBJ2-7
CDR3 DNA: TGTGCCACCAGCAGCCTACTAGCGGCACTATCCTACGAGCAGTACTTC
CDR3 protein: CATSSLLAALSYEQYF

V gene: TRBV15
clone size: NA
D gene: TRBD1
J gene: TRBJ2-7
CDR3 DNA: TGTGCCACCAGCGAGAGGACAGGGGACTCCTACGAGCAGTACTTC
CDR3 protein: CATSERTGDSYEQYF

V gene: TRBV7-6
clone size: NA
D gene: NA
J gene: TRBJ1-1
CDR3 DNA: TGTGCCAGCAGCCCCAACTCTAGAGGGTTTGAAGCTTTCTTT
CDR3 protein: CASSPNSRGFEAFF

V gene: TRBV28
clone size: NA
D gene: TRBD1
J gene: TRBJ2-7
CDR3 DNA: TGTGCCAGCAGTACCTCGGGACAGGTGAAGTCCTACGAGCAGTACTTC
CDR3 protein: CASSTSGQVKSYEQYF

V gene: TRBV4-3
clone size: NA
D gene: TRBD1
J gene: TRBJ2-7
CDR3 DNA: TGCGCCAGCAGCCCAGACAGGGTTTGGCAGTACTTC
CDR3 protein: CASSPDRVWQYF

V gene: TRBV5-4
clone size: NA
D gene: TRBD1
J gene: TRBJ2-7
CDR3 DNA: TGTGCCAGCAGTGCCTCAGGGGGCCCCTACGAGCAGTACTTC
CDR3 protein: CASSASGGPYEQYF

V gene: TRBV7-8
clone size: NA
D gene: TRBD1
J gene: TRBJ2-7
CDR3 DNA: TGTGCCAGCAGCTTAGGCAGGGACAGGGGTGAGCAGTACTTC
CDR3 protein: CASSLGRDRGEQYF

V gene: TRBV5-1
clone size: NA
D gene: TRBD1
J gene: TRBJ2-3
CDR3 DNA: TGCGCCAGCAGCGAAGGGACAGGGCTATCAGTCACAGATACGCAGTATTTT
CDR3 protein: CASSEGTGLSVTDTQYF

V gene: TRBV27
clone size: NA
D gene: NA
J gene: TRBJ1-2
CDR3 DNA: TGTGCCAGCAGCCCCATAGGGGGGGGGATCGAAGACTACACCTTC
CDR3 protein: CASSPIGGGIEDYTF

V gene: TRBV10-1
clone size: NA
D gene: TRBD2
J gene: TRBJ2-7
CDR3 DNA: TGCGCCAGCAGTGAGAGGCTAGCGGGAGGTTACGAGCAGTACTTC
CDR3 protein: CASSERLAGGYEQYF

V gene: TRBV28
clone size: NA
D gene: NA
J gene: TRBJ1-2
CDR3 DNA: TGTGCCAGCGGTCAGGGGATGAATGGCTACACCTTC
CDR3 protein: CASGQGMNGYTF

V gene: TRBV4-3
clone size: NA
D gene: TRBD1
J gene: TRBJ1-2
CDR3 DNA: TGCGCCAGCAGCTACGTGGGACAGGGGGGGTATGGCTACACCTTC
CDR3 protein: CASSYVGQGGYGYTF

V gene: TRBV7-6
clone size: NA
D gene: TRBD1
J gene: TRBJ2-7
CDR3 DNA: TGTGCCAGCAGCGTCTCCAAAGGACAGGGCTACGAGCAGTACTTC
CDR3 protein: CASSVSKGQGYEQYF

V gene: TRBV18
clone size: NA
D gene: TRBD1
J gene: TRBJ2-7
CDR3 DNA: TGTGCCAGCTCAAATGGACAGGGGACACGATACGAGCAGTACTTC
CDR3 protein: CASSNGQGTRYEQYF

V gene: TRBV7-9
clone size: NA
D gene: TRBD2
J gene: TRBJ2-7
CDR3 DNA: TGTGCCAGCAGCCCAAACCTAGCGGGAGGCTTCTACGAGCAGTACTTC
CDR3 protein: CASSPNLAGGFYEQYF

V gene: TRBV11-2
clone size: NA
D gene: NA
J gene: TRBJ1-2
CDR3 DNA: TGTGCCAGCAGCCGCGGTACCGGGAACTATGGCTACACCTTC
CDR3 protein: CASSRGTGNYGYTF

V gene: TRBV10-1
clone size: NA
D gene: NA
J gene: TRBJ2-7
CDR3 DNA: TGCGCCAGGACGGACAGCTACGAGCAGTACTTC
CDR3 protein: CARTDSYEQYF

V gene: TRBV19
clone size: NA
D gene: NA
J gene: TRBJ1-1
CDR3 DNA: TGTGCCAGTACGGTGTGGAACACTGAAGCTTTCTTT
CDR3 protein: CASTVWNTEAFF

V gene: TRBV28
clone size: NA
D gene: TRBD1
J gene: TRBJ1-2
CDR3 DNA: TGTGCCAGCACAGACAGGGCTAACTATGGCTACACCTTC
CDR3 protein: CASTDRANYGYTF

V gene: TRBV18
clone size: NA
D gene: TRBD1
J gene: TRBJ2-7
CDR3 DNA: TGTGCCAGCTCTCCGCGACCGGGACAGGGGGAACCTGGGGACGAGCAGTACTTC
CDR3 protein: CASSPRPGQGEPGDEQYF

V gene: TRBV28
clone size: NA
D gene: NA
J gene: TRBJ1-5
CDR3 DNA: TGTGCCAGCAGCACCGAGGGTCGGGGCAATCAGCCCCAGCATTTT
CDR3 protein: CASSTEGRGNQPQHF

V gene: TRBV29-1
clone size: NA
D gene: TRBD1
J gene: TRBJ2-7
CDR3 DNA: TGCAGCTACCGGGACAGGGACTTCGAGCAGTACTTC
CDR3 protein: CSYRDRDFEQYF

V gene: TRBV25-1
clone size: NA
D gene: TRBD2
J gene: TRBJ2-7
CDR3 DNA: TGTGCCAGCAGTGAATGGCGGCTAGCGGGAGTCGTCTCCTACGAGCAGTACTTC
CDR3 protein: CASSEWRLAGVVSYEQYF

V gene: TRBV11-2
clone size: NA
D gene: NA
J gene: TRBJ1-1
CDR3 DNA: TGTGCCAGCAGCTTGAGCGGGGGACCTGAAGCTTTCTTT
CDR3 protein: CASSLSGGPEAFF

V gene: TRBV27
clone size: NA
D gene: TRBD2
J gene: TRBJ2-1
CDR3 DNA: TGTGCCAGCAGTTTGTGGAACGGCGGGGGACCCGGGGAGCAGTTCTTC
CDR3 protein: CASSLWNGGGPGEQFF

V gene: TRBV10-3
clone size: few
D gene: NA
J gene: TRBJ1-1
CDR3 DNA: TGTGCCATCAGGGGGGCCGTGAACACTGAAGCTTTCTTT
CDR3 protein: CAIRGAVNTEAFF

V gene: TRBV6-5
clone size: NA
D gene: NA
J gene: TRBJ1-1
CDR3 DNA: TGTGCCAGCAGCAGCGGGGGGGCCGGCACTGAAGCTTTCTTT
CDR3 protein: CASSSGGAGTEAFF

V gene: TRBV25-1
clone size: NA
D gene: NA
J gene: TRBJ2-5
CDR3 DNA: TGTGCCAGCCGAACGGACAGCAATCAAGAGACCCAGTACTTC
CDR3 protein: CASRTDSNQETQYF

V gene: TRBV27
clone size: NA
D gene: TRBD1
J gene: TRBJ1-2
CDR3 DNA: TGTGCCAGCAGTTTCCGACAGGGCCGGGGCTACACCTTC
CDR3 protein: CASSFRQGRGYTF

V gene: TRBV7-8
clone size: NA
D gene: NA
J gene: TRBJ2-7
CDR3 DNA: TGTGCCAGCACCGGGGGCACAGGGGCCCCCTACGAGCAGTACTTC
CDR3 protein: CASTGGTGAPYEQYF

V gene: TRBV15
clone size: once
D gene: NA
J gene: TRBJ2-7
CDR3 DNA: TGTGCCACCAGCTCAAGGACGGGCAGGGCGGCCTACGAGCAGTACTTC
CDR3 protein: CATSSRTGRAAYEQYF

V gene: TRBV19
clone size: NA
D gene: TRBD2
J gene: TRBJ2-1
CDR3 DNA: TGTGCCAGTAGTCAACTGACTAGCGGGATATACAATGAGCAGTTCTTC
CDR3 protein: CASSQLTSGIYNEQFF

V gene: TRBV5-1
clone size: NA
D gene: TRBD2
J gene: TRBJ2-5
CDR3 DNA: TGCGCCAGCAGCTTGGCGCTAGCGGGAGTGATTGAGACCCAGTACTTC
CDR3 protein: CASSLALAGVIETQYF

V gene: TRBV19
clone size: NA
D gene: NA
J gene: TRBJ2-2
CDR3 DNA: TGTGCCAGTGTAGGGGGAAGCGACACCGGGGAGCTGTTTTTT
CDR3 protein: CASVGGSDTGELFF

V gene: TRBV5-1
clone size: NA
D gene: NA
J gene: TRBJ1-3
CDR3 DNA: TGCGCCAGCAGCTTGGCCGGGGGGTCTGGAAACACCATATATTTT
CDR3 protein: CASSLAGGSGNTIYF

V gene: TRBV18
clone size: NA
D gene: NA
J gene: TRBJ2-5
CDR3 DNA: TGTGCCAGCTCACCCTCTAGGGAGCAGTACTTC
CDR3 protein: CASSPSREQYF

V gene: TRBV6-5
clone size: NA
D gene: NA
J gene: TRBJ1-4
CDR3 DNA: TGTGCCAGCACATGGGAGGCTAATGAAAAACTGTTTTTT
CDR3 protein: CASTWEANEKLFF

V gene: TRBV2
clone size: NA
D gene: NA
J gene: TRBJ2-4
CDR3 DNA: TGTGCCAGCAGTGATGGTTTGGAGGTCAAAAACATTCAGTACTTC
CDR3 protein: CASSDGLEVKNIQYF

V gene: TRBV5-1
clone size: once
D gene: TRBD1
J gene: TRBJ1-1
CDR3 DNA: TGCGCCAGCAGCTCCTCGACAGGGGGCCTTAAAATCACTGAAGCTTTCTTT
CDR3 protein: CASSSSTGGLKITEAFF

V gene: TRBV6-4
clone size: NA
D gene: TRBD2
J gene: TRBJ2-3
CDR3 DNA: TGTGCCAGCAGCGACAGCGGGAGGTCGACAGATACGCAGTATTTT
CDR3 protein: CASSDSGRSTDTQYF

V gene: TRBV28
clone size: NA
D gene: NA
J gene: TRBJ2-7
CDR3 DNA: TGTGCCAGCAGTTCGACAGAGTCAAACGAGCAGTACTTC
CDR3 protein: CASSSTESNEQYF

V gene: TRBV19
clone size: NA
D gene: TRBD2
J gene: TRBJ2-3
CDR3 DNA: TGTGCCAGTAGTCCCCATAGCGGGAGCGTAGATACGCAGTATTTT
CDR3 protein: CASSPHSGSVDTQYF

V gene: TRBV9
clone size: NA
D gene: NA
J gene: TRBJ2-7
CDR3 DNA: TGTGCCAGCAGCGTAGGAGCACAGACCTACGAGCAGTACTTC
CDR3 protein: CASSVGAQTYEQYF

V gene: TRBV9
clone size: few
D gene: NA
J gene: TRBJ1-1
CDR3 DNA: TGTGCCAGCAGCGTAGCATTGAGTACTGAAGCTTTCTTT
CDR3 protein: CASSVALSTEAFF